Listed here are 24 T cell receptor beta chains from one sample, sequenced in a study of T and B cells in COVID-19 patients (dated by TCRdb to about 2020). Genomic DNA extracted from blood was used in amounts of about 250-550 ng for amplification of TRB repertoires. The sequencing machine was an Illumina MiSeq. TRB rearrangements were amplified by multiplex PCR with BIOMED2 TRB-A/B primer pools. TCRdb reprocessed the public reads (quality trimming at Q25 with fastp, clone calling with MiXCR) and kept in-frame beta chains. Records with the same CDR3 protein are collapsed into one entry carrying the most frequent genes and DNA. A total of about 5,400 distinct CDR3 sequences appear in this sample, 25% to 35% of them only once. The ten biggest clones cover approximately 15% of the sample. The source material was blood. All receptors derive from a human donor with active COVID-19.

Sample share makes this clonotype medium-sized. CDR3 region: CASKRGQNSGNTIYF. The CDR3 DNA reads TGTGCCAGCAAGCGGGGGCAAAACTCTGGAAACACCATATATTTT. The gene calls are TRBV6-5 and TRBJ1-3, with TRBD1 as a possible D gene (6 bases). V lost 7 bases and J lost 0, with 13 bases in between. Germline V gene lookup returns CDR1 MNHEY and CDR2 SVGAGI. The CDR3 runs to 15 residues.

This clonotype was detected only a few times. The rearrangement links TRBV11-3 to TRBJ2-3; the D gene is possibly TRBD2 (6 bases). This CDR3 contains 17 residues. The V gene's germline CDR1 is SGHNT and CDR2 YENEEA. The ends were cut back, 2 bases at V and 6 bases at J, with 21 bases in the middle. The CDR3 DNA is TGTGCCAGCAGCTTAAGGGGTAGCGGAGGTCCTCCGGATACGCAGTATTTT. Its protein is CASSLRGSGGPPDTQYF. Together with reference TRBV11-3 and TRBJ2-3, the CDR3 gives the full variable domain: EAGVVQSPRYKIIEKKQPVAFWCNPISGHNTLYWYLQNLGQGPELLIRYENEEAVDDSQLPKDRFSAERLKGVDSTLKIQPAELGDSAVYLCASSLRGSGGPPDTQYFGPGTRLTVL.

In its sample, this clonotype ranks as medium-sized. This rearrangement joins TRBV19 to TRBJ2-7; TRBD1 agrees at 8 bases. The CDR3 consists of 15 residues. Germline values: CDR1 LNHDA, CDR2 SQIVND (reference sequence). The V gene end was trimmed by 6 bases and the J gene end by 4 bases; junction bases not matched to a gene: 11. CDR3 protein: CASSRGVDRGYEQYF. CDR3 in DNA: TGTGCCAGTAGCAGGGGGGTTGACAGGGGTTACGAGCAGTACTTC.

Many counts were recorded for this clonotype. The chain has TRBV7-9 and TRBJ2-2, with TRBD2 matching over 9 bases. Germline assignment: CDR1 SEHNR and CDR2 FQNEAQ (reference sequence). The V segment lost 4 bases and the J segment 1 base; nucleotides outside the gene matches: 7. The CDR3 length is 17 residues. CDR3 nucleotide sequence: TGTGCCAGCAGCTGGCCTAGCGGGAAGGTGAACACCGGGGAGCTGTTTTTT. As protein: CASSWPSGKVNTGELFF. Based on the CDR3 plus reference TRBV7-9 and TRBJ2-2, the full variable domain is DTGVSQNPRHKITKRGQNVTFRCDPISEHNRLYWYRQTLGQGPEFLTYFQNEAQLEKSRLLSDRFSAERPKGSFSTLEIQRTEQGDSAMYLCASSWPSGKVNTGELFFGEGSRLTVL.

J is TRBJ2-5 and V is TRBV5-1; D may match TRBD1 or TRBD2 (6 bases each). The CDR3 sequence is 15 residues long. Germline lookup yields CDR1 SGHRS and CDR2 YFSETQ. Trimming cost V 0 bases and J 5 bases, with 14 bases left between them. In nucleotides, the CDR3 is TGCGCCAGCAGCTTGGGGGGGGCCGTGGCTGAGACCCAGTACTTC. This sequence encodes CASSLGGAVAETQYF.

By share, this clonotype counts as medium-sized. The rearrangement uses TRBV10-3 and TRBJ2-1; no definite D call. Germline-derived CDR1 and CDR2 are ENHRY and SYGVKD. The CDR3 is 11 residues long. V was pared by 4 bases and J by 7 bases, with 5 bases between. The CDR3 bases are TGTGCCATCAGTGTAGGGAATGAGCAGTTCTTC. Translation gives CAISVGNEQFF.

This sequence joins TRBV2 and TRBJ2-6; D gene ambiguous. Germline V gene lookup returns CDR1 SNHLY and CDR2 FYNNEI. Between the trimmed V and J ends, which lost 6 bases and 0 bases, there was a span of 6 bases. The CDR3 spans 14 residues. CDR3 amino acids: CASSYYSGANVLTF. For the CDR3, the DNA is TGTGCCAGCAGCTACTACTCTGGGGCCAACGTCCTGACTTTC.

This clonotype was counted once. The chain uses TRBV5-6 and TRBJ2-7; 9 nucleotides agree with TRBD1. J was trimmed by 1 base and V by 7 bases; bases with no gene match: 6. There are 14 residues in the CDR3. The germline gives CDR1 SGHDT, CDR2 YYEEEE. As DNA, the CDR3 is TGTGCCAGCGCGGGACAGGGTACTTCCTACGAGCAGTACTTC. Translation: CASAGQGTSYEQYF.

This clonotype is labeled as medium-sized. V gene TRBV29-1 combines with J gene TRBJ2-7; 9 bases map to TRBD1. The junction had 6 bases not matched to a gene; V was cut back by 5 bases and J by 4 bases. Germline CDR1 reads SQVTM; CDR2 reads ANQGSEA. The CDR3 has 13 residues. The CDR3 bases are TGCAGCGTTTTAGGACAGGGGAAATACGAGCAGTACTTC. Translation gives CSVLGQGKYEQYF.

The chain has TRBV11-2 and TRBJ2-5; 7 bases match TRBD1. The length of the CDR3 is 15 residues. Trimming removed 5 bases from V and 2 bases from J; junction bases left unmatched: 8. From germline, CDR1 is SGHAT and CDR2 FQNNGV. The CDR3 sequence: CASSVTGTEQETQYF. The CDR3 DNA follows: TGTGCCAGCAGCGTTACCGGGACAGAGCAAGAGACCCAGTACTTC.

This clonotype was detected ten times or more. The chain employs TRBV21-1 and TRBJ2-6; the table's D gene call, TRBD1, was not cross checked with the DNA. TRBV21-1 is assigned pseudogene status. The CDR3 spans 17 residues. The CDR3 region has the DNA TGTGCCAGCAGCAAAGCGGGGGCAAGCTCTGGGGCCAACGTCCTGACTTTC. It translates to CASSKAGASSGANVLTF.

By sample fraction, this clonotype is medium-sized. The V and J genes are TRBV11-3 and TRBJ2-5; 14 nucleotides align to TRBD2. Germline V CDR1 and CDR2: SGHNT, YENEEA. Trimming at V came to 5 bases and at J to 4 bases, leaving 9 bases not matched to a gene. The CDR3 length is 17 residues. Here the CDR3 reads CASSLRLGLAGAETQYF. The DNA for the CDR3 is TGTGCCAGCAGCCTTCGCCTGGGACTAGCGGGAGCAGAGACCCAGTACTTC.

The V gene is TRBV6-5, the J gene TRBJ2-1, with 14 bases aligning to TRBD2. V trimming: 8 bases; J trimming: 4 bases; junction bases outside the gene matches: 7. The germline CDR1 and CDR2 sequences are MNHEY and SVGAGI. The CDR3 runs to 16 residues. The CDR3 protein is CASGTSGRAAYNEQFF. In nucleotides, the CDR3 is TGTGCCAGCGGGACTAGCGGGAGAGCTGCGTACAATGAGCAGTTCTTC.

As regards this clonotype: A junction end diverges from the germline sequence, so it may reflect a read error. The rearrangement links TRBV7-4 to TRBJ2-7, with 11 bases fitting TRBD2. Per the germline V gene, CDR1 is SGHVT and CDR2 is SQSDAQ. The CDR3 has 16 residues. CDR3 sequence: CASSLFTGTSGYVQYF. The CDR3 DNA is TGTGCCAGCAGCCTTTTTACCGGGACTAGCGGCTACGTGCAGTACTTC.

This clonotype is deemed medium-sized. This chain links TRBV27 with TRBJ2-7; TRBD1 matches 7 bases. The CDR3 loop spans 15 amino acids. Per germline, CDR1 MNHEY and CDR2 SMNVEV (reference sequence). The V segment lost 4 bases and the J segment 6 bases; nucleotides outside the gene matches: 12. CDR3 nucleotide sequence: TGTGCCAGCAGTTCCCCGGGACAGCCACGTAGCGAGCAGTACTTC. Translating gives CASSSPGQPRSEQYF.

This clonotype is deemed medium-sized. This sequence joins TRBV27 and TRBJ2-2, with 10 bases that match TRBD2. Looked up from germline, CDR1 is MNHEY and CDR2 is SMNVEV (reference sequence). There are 16 residues in the CDR3. The V gene end was trimmed by 5 bases and the J gene end by 3 bases; junction bases not matched to a gene: 6. CDR3 coding DNA: TGTGCCAGCAGTGCCAGCGGGAGGGCCGACACCGGGGAGCTGTTTTTT. Its protein is CASSASGRADTGELFF.

The chain links TRBV7-9 to TRBJ2-3, with D possibly TRBD2 on 5 matching bases. V dropped 0 bases and J dropped 1 base, with 11 bases sitting between them. CDR3 length equals 16 residues. Per the germline V gene, CDR1 is SEHNR and CDR2 is FQNEAQ (reference sequence). CDR3 in amino acids: CASSLALAEGTDTQYF. In DNA form, the CDR3 reads TGTGCCAGCAGCTTAGCCCTAGCTGAGGGCACAGATACGCAGTATTTT. Full variable domain (outside the CDR3, taken from reference TRBV7-9 and TRBJ2-3): DTGVSQNPRHKITKRGQNVTFRCDPISEHNRLYWYRQTLGQGPEFLTYFQNEAQLEKSRLLSDRFSAERPKGSFSTLEIQRTEQGDSAMYLCASSLALAEGTDTQYFGPGTRLTVL.

This clonotype came up many times. CDR3 DNA sequence: TGTGCCAGCAGTTTCGAGGCAGGGGGCATCAAAAACATTCAGTACTTC. Translated, it gives CASSFEAGGIKNIQYF. The gene calls are TRBV12-3 or TRBV12-4 and TRBJ2-4; TRBD1 agrees at 8 bases. The CDR3 covers 16 residues. Trimming removed 3 bases from V and 3 bases from J; junction bases left unmatched: 7.

The rearrangement links TRBV7-2 to TRBJ1-5, with 10 nucleotides matching TRBD1. Germline assignment: CDR1 SGHTA and CDR2 FQGNSA. This CDR3 has 16 residues. J was trimmed by 2 bases and V by 5 bases; bases with no gene match: 6. The CDR3 nucleotides read TGTGCCAGCAGCAACCGGGACAGGGGTCGCAATCAGCCCCAGCATTTT. Encoded protein: CASSNRDRGRNQPQHF.

By sample share, this clonotype is medium-sized. The genes are TRBV6-5 and TRBJ1-2; D unclear. The V gene's germline CDR1 is MNHEY and CDR2 SVGAGI. V was shortened by 5 bases and J by 4 bases, with 11 bases between the two germline ends. The length of the CDR3 is 13 residues. CDR3 bases: TGTGCCAGCAGTCCCCTGACAACCTATGGCTACACCTTC. Protein sequence: CASSPLTTYGYTF.

This clonotype is judged medium-sized. The chain combines TRBV11-3 with TRBJ2-3; D gene unclear. The CDR3 runs to 12 residues. V shed 2 bases and J shed 8 bases, with 8 bases lying between them. CDR1 and CDR2 (germline): SGHNT, YENEEA. DNA of the CDR3: TGTGCCAGCAGCTTATCGGATGCTACGCAGTATTTT. This translates into CASSLSDATQYF.

This clonotype was counted at least ten times. The V call is TRBV4-2, the J call TRBJ2-7; the match to TRBD1 covers 9 bases. J gave up 5 bases and V 7 bases, and 9 bases lay outside the gene matches. This CDR3 spans 14 amino acids. Germline V gene sequence: CDR1 LGHNA, CDR2 YNFKEQ. In DNA, the CDR3 is TGTGCCAGCACGCCCGGGGACAGGGTAGACGAGCAGTACTTC. Amino acids: CASTPGDRVDEQYF.

This rearrangement joins TRBV6-6 to TRBJ2-5; 13 bases align to TRBD2. Germline CDR1 is MNHNY and CDR2 is SVGAGI (reference sequence). V was pared by 8 bases and J by 6 bases, with 9 bases of the junction left unmatched. There are 15 residues in the CDR3. The CDR3 is CASGTSGISMKTQYF. The CDR3 region has the DNA TGTGCCAGCGGGACTAGCGGGATTAGTATGAAGACCCAGTACTTC.

In its sample, this clonotype is medium-sized. This chain's CDR3 is CASQTGTSGEQYF. For the CDR3, the DNA is TGTGCCAGTCAGACCGGGACTAGCGGCGAGCAGTACTTC. The rearrangement uses TRBV6-6 and TRBJ2-7, with 11 bases matching TRBD2. The CDR3 runs to 13 residues. With 9 bases clipped from V and 6 bases from J, the junction kept 7 bases outside the gene matches. Germline CDR1 reads MNHNY; CDR2 reads SVGAGI (reference sequence).